This T cell receptor (beta chain) comes out of a study of post-analysis software for immune sequencing data. Carried by the TCR beta cDNA libraries were unique molecular identifiers. cDNA molecules numbering roughly 0.5 million came from around 0.96 to 9.9 million T cells. A single record per CDR3 protein comes from TCRdb applying MiXCR to the PCR reads. The data contain hundreds of thousands of distinct CDR3 sequences, 25% to 30% of them singletons. This CDR3 spans 15 amino acids. Germline V gene lookup returns CDR1 LNHDA and CDR2 SQIVND (reference sequence). V lost 3 bases to trimming and J lost 6 bases, with 17 bases between them. General observations from the study: Among roughly five TRBV segments more frequent in patients than controls were TRBV5-6, TRBV5-1 and TRBV20-1. F measure grouped same-batch samples tightly together. A significant reduction in normalized Chao1 diversity was observed in multiple sclerosis patients versus controls.

Of note for this clonotype: What it binds is unknown.

The source material was blood. The chain carries TRBV19 and TRBJ1-1, with D possibly TRBD1 on 6 matching bases. The clonotype originates from a girl aged 10 to 17 with multiple sclerosis. Here the CDR3 DNA reads TGTGCCAGTAGTATGGAGGGGCGCAGGGGTGCTGAAGCTTTCTTT. Protein product: CASSMEGRRGAEAFF.